Given below is one TCR beta chain in context. This entry comes from a study of blood T cell repertoires in COVID-19. Study-level information: The United States, Italy and Spain supplied acute and convalescent COVID-19 samples. Nucleic acid was either cDNA or gDNA, and it came from T cells, B-cell-depleted T cells, or PBMCs.

While infection was still active, Seattle patients were enrolled and then followed longitudinally. This CDR3 region has 19 residues. Germline loops: CDR1 SGDLS, CDR2 YYNGEE. Trimming removed 0 bases from V and 1 base from J; junction bases left unmatched: 5. Original processing notes: Scientists estimated how many nucleated cells there were by amplifying reference gene primers. The repertoire was sequenced with immunoSEQ multiplex PCR; TCRdb's copy has only in-frame clones and lacks some. The V and J calls and the clone size are those of that table, but D and trimming were determined from the DNA. The repertoire holds some 250,000 clones, approximately 86% seen once, with more than 4.5% in the top ten.

The sample was peripheral blood. The V call is TRBV9, the J call TRBJ2-1, with 15 bases aligning to TRBD2. The clonotype originates from a woman aged 55-75 years with COVID-19, enrolled during active disease. DNA of the CDR3: TGTGCCAGCAGCGTAGGGACTAGCGGGAGGGTGGGTTCCTACAATGAGCAGTTCTTC. Amino acids: CASSVGTSGRVGSYNEQFF.